Included here is one T cell receptor beta chain sequence, with context. Its specificity is unknown. The data were obtained in a study of shared clonotypes between healthy human individuals. The study's findings and limits: Unshared clonotypes carried lower generation probabilities than those common to all four donors.

Germline CDR1 is MNHEY and CDR2 is SVGAGI. The CDR3 contains 13 residues. V was pared by 11 bases and J by 0 bases, with 8 bases between. Only in-frame clones appear in the TCRdb table, and some are missing; sequencing was by immunoSEQ multiplex PCR. Of some 1,400,000 clones in the sample, 96% were seen once. This chain connects TRBV6-5 to TRBJ2-6, with D hard to call. The receptor comes from a man aged 25 to 40 in good health. Sequencing input: naive CD4+ T cells sorted from blood. This sample's subset: CD45RA+ positively selected. Written as DNA, the CDR3 is TGTGCCTGCTGGTCCTCTGGGGCCAACGTCCTGACTTTC. This gives the protein CACWSSGANVLTF.